This T cell receptor beta chain came from a study of blood T cell repertoires in COVID-19. Sequenced by immunoSEQ multiplex PCR; TCRdb stores in-frame clones only, minus some. The repertoire holds tens of thousands of clones, with approximately 86% as singletons. CDR1 is LNHDA, CDR2 SQIVND, per germline (reference sequence). The CDR3 is 14 amino acids. Between the trimmed V and J ends, which lost 4 bases and 3 bases, there was a span of 9 bases. Sequenced sample: peripheral blood. The source of this sequence is a man older than 75 with active or convalescent COVID-19. V usage is TRBV19 and J usage is TRBJ1-4; D possibly corresponds to TRBD1 (5 bases). In DNA, the CDR3 is TGTGCCAGTAGTAAGGAAGGGGCTAATGAAAAACTGTTTTTT. Translating it yields CASSKEGANEKLFF.